Following are 20 T cell receptor beta chains from one sample sequenced in a study of blood T cell repertoires in COVID-19. TCRdb keeps only in-frame clones here, not all; method: immunoSEQ multiplex PCR. The repertoire holds 150,000 to 190,000 clones, with about four fifths as singletons. Specimen: peripheral blood. The source of these receptors is a man between 60 and 70 years old with acute or convalescent COVID-19.

This chain links TRBV11-3 with TRBJ2-7, with a tentative D call TRBD1 (5 bases). Germline CDR1 SGHNT, CDR2 YENEEA. Trimming took 2 bases from V and 1 from J, leaving 9 bases between them. The CDR3 contains 14 residues. The CDR3 DNA follows: TGTGCCAGCAGCTTACGGCAGGGATCCTACGAGCAGTACTTC. The encoded protein is CASSLRQGSYEQYF. The whole variable domain, remainder taken from reference TRBV11-3 and TRBJ2-7, is EAGVVQSPRYKIIEKKQPVAFWCNPISGHNTLYWYLQNLGQGPELLIRYENEEAVDDSQLPKDRFSAERLKGVDSTLKIQPAELGDSAVYLCASSLRQGSYEQYFGPGTRLTVT.

This clone was recorded once. The V gene is TRBV18, the J gene TRBJ2-7; 7 bases match TRBD1. The CDR3 runs to 13 residues. V shed 5 bases and J 3 bases; nucleotides not matched to a gene: 4. Germline V gives CDR1 KGHSH, CDR2 LQKENI. Written as DNA, the CDR3 is TGTGCCAGCTCATTAGGGACAGACTACGAGCAGTACTTC. It is translated as CASSLGTDYEQYF.

This clone was detected once. This chain connects TRBV30 to TRBJ2-7; 7 bases agree with TRBD1. This CDR3 comprises 15 residues. Germline assignment: CDR1 GTSNPN and CDR2 SVGIG (reference sequence). Germline trimming cut 4 bases from V and 3 bases from J; bases unmatched to any gene: 12. The chain's CDR3 is CAWTFTGTVNYEQYF. For the CDR3, the DNA is TGTGCCTGGACATTTACCGGGACAGTGAACTACGAGCAGTACTTC.

The rearrangement joins TRBV19 to TRBJ2-2; TRBD2 might be the D (7 bases). Between the trimmed V and J ends, which lost 9 bases and 7 bases, there was a span of 18 bases. Germline CDR1 and CDR2: LNHDA and SQIVND (reference sequence). There are 14 residues in the CDR3. CDR3 nucleotide sequence: TGTGCCAGCACCCGGGGAGGGGGGAGCGGGGAGCTGTTTTTT. Its protein product is CASTRGGGSGELFF.

This clone came up once. DNA for the CDR3: TGTGCCAGCAGCCCGGTTAAGGCAGGGGCTTTTTCCTACGAGCAGTACTTC. It codes for CASSPVKAGAFSYEQYF. The rearrangement joins TRBV28 to TRBJ2-7; tentative D call: TRBD1 (6 bases). Germline V gene data show CDR1 as MDHEN and CDR2 as SYDVKM. This CDR3 contains 17 residues. V lost 6 bases and J 1 base, leaving 22 bases between the germline ends.

The chain couples TRBV7-2 to TRBJ1-6; tentative D call: TRBD1 (5 bases). This CDR3 has 15 amino acids. Germline lookup yields CDR1 SGHTA and CDR2 FQGNSA. V lost 2 bases, J lost 3 bases, and 8 bases lay in between. CDR3 sequence (DNA): TGTGCCAGCAGCTTATACGGGGGCTATAATTCACCCCTCCACTTT. Translation gives CASSLYGGYNSPLHF.

The chain links TRBV24-1 to TRBJ2-2, with TRBD2 matching 10 bases. V shed 9 bases and J 6 bases; nucleotides not matched to a gene: 9. The germline CDR1 and CDR2 sequences are KGHDR and SFDVKD. The CDR3 contains 15 residues. CDR3 coding DNA: TGTGCCACCCTTAGCGGGGGGACCGGGCCCGGGGAGCTGTTTTTT. Its translation is CATLSGGTGPGELFF.

The rearrangement links TRBV21-1 to TRBJ2-5; TRBD2 reflects the table's D call only, with no check against the DNA. TRBV21-1 is annotated as a pseudogene. This CDR3 comprises 17 residues. CDR3 residues: CASSKGLSEGSGETQYF. DNA for the CDR3: TGTGCCAGCAGCAAAGGCTTGAGTGAGGGCTCGGGAGAGACCCAGTACTTC.

The chain links TRBV6-5 to TRBJ2-7, with D unclear. Germline lookup yields CDR1 MNHEY and CDR2 SVGAGI. With 6 bases removed from V and 2 bases from J, the gap between germline ends came to 8 bases. CDR3 size: 12 residues. The chain's CDR3 is CASRTATYEQYF. The CDR3 DNA sequence: TGTGCCAGCAGAACAGCTACCTACGAGCAGTACTTC.

V is TRBV7-9 and J is TRBJ2-7; D is undetermined. The CDR3 loop spans 14 amino acids. Trimming removed 3 bases at V and 1 base at J, with 10 bases between. In germline, CDR1 is SEHNR, CDR2 FQNEAQ (reference sequence). The DNA of the CDR3 is TGTGCCAGCAGCTTCGCAGGTGGGTCCTACGAGCAGTACTTC. As protein: CASSFAGGSYEQYF.

The rearrangement uses TRBV5-1 and TRBJ1-1; TRBD1 agrees at 9 bases. The germline gives CDR1 SGHRS, CDR2 YFSETQ. The CDR3 is made up of 18 amino acids. The trim removed 2 bases at V and 3 bases at J, leaving 14 bases unmatched. The CDR3 loop reads CASSFAGKTGGADTEAFF. As DNA, the CDR3 is TGCGCCAGCAGCTTCGCGGGGAAAACAGGGGGCGCGGACACTGAAGCTTTCTTT.

The rearrangement uses TRBV11-2 and TRBJ2-1, with 8 bases aligning to TRBD2. This CDR3 is built from 16 residues. Germline V lookup: CDR1 SGHAT, CDR2 FQNNGV. V shed 5 bases, J shed 5 bases, and the junction held 11 bases outside the gene matches. The CDR3 DNA is TGTGCCAGCAGCCTCGGGGGTAGCGGGAACAACAATGAGCAGTTCTTC. Translated, it gives CASSLGGSGNNNEQFF.

In DNA form, the CDR3 reads TGTGCCAGCAGTTTAGCCAACAGAGACGGCTACACCTTC. It codes for CASSLANRDGYTF. The rearrangement uses TRBV12-3 or TRBV12-4 and TRBJ1-2; D not resolved. This CDR3 is 13 amino acids long. Trimming cost V 0 bases and J 8 bases, with 10 bases left between them.

The CDR3: CASSYQTGGNTEAFF. The CDR3 DNA is TGTGCCAGCAGTTACCAGACAGGTGGGAACACTGAAGCTTTCTTT. The rearrangement uses TRBV6-5 and TRBJ1-1; D perhaps matches TRBD1 (6 bases). Germline values: CDR1 MNHEY, CDR2 SVGAGI. Trimming removed 2 bases from V and 1 base from J, with 11 bases in between. This CDR3 has 15 amino acids.

The chain carries TRBV6-5 and TRBJ1-2; 7 bases fit TRBD1. The CDR3 contains 12 residues. CDR1 is MNHEY, CDR2 SVGAGI, per germline. With V trimmed by 7 bases and J by 5 bases, 4 bases remained unmatched. The CDR3 is CASTLQGYGYTF. Here the CDR3 DNA reads TGTGCCAGCACCTTACAGGGGTATGGCTACACCTTC.

The V gene is TRBV4-3, the J gene TRBJ2-1, with a possible D match to TRBD1 (6 bases). The germline V and J ends were trimmed by 4 bases and 8 bases, with 15 bases remaining between them. Germline CDR1 is LGHNA and CDR2 is YSLEER. The CDR3 is made up of 14 amino acids. The CDR3 loop is CASSPGHGPDEQFF. CDR3 coding DNA: TGCGCCAGCAGCCCGGGACATGGGCCCGATGAGCAGTTCTTC.

V usage is TRBV7-2 and J usage is TRBJ2-7, with 8 bases identical to TRBD1. The CDR3 spans 13 residues. V lost 5 bases to trimming and J lost 7 bases; unmatched junction nucleotides: 7. Per germline, CDR1 SGHTA and CDR2 FQGNSA. CDR3 in amino acids: CASSPRQGREQYF. As DNA, the CDR3 is TGTGCCAGCAGCCCCAGACAGGGGCGGGAGCAGTACTTC. Drawing the rest from reference TRBV7-2 and TRBJ2-7, the complete variable domain is GAGVSQSPSNKVTEKGKDVELRCDPISGHTALYWYRQSLGQGLEFLIYFQGNSAPDKSGLPSDRFSAERTGGSVSTLTIQRTQQEDSAVYLCASSPRQGREQYFGPGTRLTVT.

V is TRBV28 and J is TRBJ1-6; no definite D call. Germline CDR1 and CDR2: MDHEN and SYDVKM. The length of the CDR3 is 16 residues. The V end was cut by 4 bases, the J end by 6 bases, with 16 bases between. The DNA for the CDR3 is TGTGCCAGCAGTTCCTCGGGGTCTCTTGGTAATTCACCCCTCCACTTT. Protein: CASSSSGSLGNSPLHF.

Turning to this clone: The junction departs from the called germline gene at one end, perhaps through a read error. The chain employs TRBV20-1 and TRBJ2-7; no firm D call. This CDR3 is 11 amino acids long. From germline, CDR1 is DFQATT and CDR2 SNEGSKA (reference sequence). In DNA form, the CDR3 reads TGCAGTGCTAGAGGTTTTGCAGGTTTTAACTTC. It is translated as CSARGFAGFNF.

There are a few counts of this clone. V gene TRBV7-2 combines with J gene TRBJ1-1, with 9 bases lining up with TRBD1. The germline V gene encodes CDR1 SGHTA and CDR2 FQGNSA. V lost 4 bases, J lost 2 bases, and 2 bases stayed unmatched. The CDR3 is 14 residues long. CDR3 sequence: CASSSTGGNTEAFF. The CDR3 DNA reads TGTGCCAGCAGCTCGACAGGGGGAAACACTGAAGCTTTCTTT. Supplemented by reference TRBV7-2 and TRBJ1-1, the full variable domain reads GAGVSQSPSNKVTEKGKDVELRCDPISGHTALYWYRQSLGQGLEFLIYFQGNSAPDKSGLPSDRFSAERTGGSVSTLTIQRTQQEDSAVYLCASSSTGGNTEAFFGQGTRLTVV.